This T cell receptor beta chain was captured in a study of T cells in Graves' hyperthyroidism and ophthalmopathy. Authors of the study amplified TCR beta CDR3 regions from RNA transcripts. An initial round of RT-PCR targeting the TCR CDR3 relied on the HTBI primer set. TCRdb reprocessed the multiplex PCR reads with MiXCR, giving one entry per CDR3 protein. The table records approximately 400,000 distinct CDR3 sequences, approximately 17% of them present only once. Approximately 10 ml of fresh peripheral blood supplied the PBMCs. This clonotype was recorded many times. The target antigen is unknown. V gave up 5 bases and J gave up 1 base, with 11 bases separating them. This CDR3 is built from 14 residues. Looked up from germline, CDR1 is SGHTA and CDR2 is FQGNSA. Study outcomes and limitations: Blood shared most expanded thyroid clonotypes above 0.001.

The chain couples TRBV7-2 to TRBJ1-1; possible D gene TRBD1, 6 bases. The clonotype originates from a man between 18 and 29 years old with Graves' ophthalmopathy. The specimen was blood. In DNA form, the CDR3 reads TGTGCCAGCAGCCAGGGGCGGGGGAACACTGAAGCTTTCTTT. As protein: CASSQGRGNTEAFF.